The subject of this entry is one TCR beta chain. The antigen is not known. Carried by the TCR beta cDNA libraries were unique molecular identifiers. Some 500,000 cDNA molecules were recovered from an input of about 0.9 to 10 million T cells. A single record per CDR3 protein comes from TCRdb applying MiXCR to the PCR reads. This repertoire shows 450,000 to 700,000 distinct CDR3 sequences, around 44% found once; its top ten account for under 2%. This entry is derived from a study of post-analysis software for immune sequencing data. Study observations and caveats: Strong co-clustering by F measure was seen for same-batch samples. Comparison of patients with controls showed five or six TRBV segments more frequent in patients, TRBV5-6, TRBV5-1 and TRBV20-1 among them. There was significantly lower normalized Chao1 diversity in multiple sclerosis patients than in controls.

V lost 5 bases and J lost 5; bases outside the gene matches: 3. This CDR3 is built from 14 residues. The sequencing sample was made of blood. The chain joins TRBV12-3 or TRBV12-4 to TRBJ1-5, with TRBD1 matching over 10 bases. The receptor was isolated from a girl aged 10-17 years with multiple sclerosis. The CDR3 here is CASSEDRGDQPQHF. CDR3 in DNA: TGTGCCAGCAGTGAGGACAGGGGGGATCAGCCCCAGCATTTT.